The next 3 T cell receptor beta chains were all read from a single sample in a study of blood T cell dynamics during melanoma immunotherapy (dated by TCRdb to 2018 to 2020). The sample's time point, from its label and the paper: pre-treatment baseline. Receptors were amplified or captured by the immunoSEQ multiplex PCR assay. Drawn from immuneACCESS, this table holds only the in-frame rearrangements with V and J called that TCRdb kept. Clones are partly lost; checked studies trace under half to an unresolved V gene and leave the rest unexplained. For this sample there are 20,000 to 25,000 clones; just under 90% appear just once. The top ten constitute roughly 1.2% of the sample. The input for sequencing was blood, taken from a patient treated with checkpoint blockade. These receptors all stem from a human donor with melanoma.

The chain carries TRBV11-3 and TRBJ2-3, with 10 nucleotides matching TRBD2. Germline V lookup: CDR1 SGHNT, CDR2 YENEEA. V trimming: 8 bases; J trimming: 3 bases; junction bases outside the gene matches: 8. The CDR3 is 15 residues long. The CDR3 region is CASARILAGTDTQYF. CDR3 coding DNA: TGTGCCAGCGCTCGAATACTAGCGGGAACAGATACGCAGTATTTT.

The genes are TRBV7-6 and TRBJ1-5; no clear D gene. V was trimmed by 4 bases and J by 4 bases, leaving 8 bases between them. CDR1 SGHVS and CDR2 FNYEAQ come from the germline V gene. The CDR3 extends over 13 amino acids. The CDR3 is CASSSQENQPQHF. Written as DNA, the CDR3 is TGTGCCAGCAGCTCGCAGGAAAATCAGCCCCAGCATTTT.

This clone was counted only a few times. J is TRBJ1-6 and V is TRBV11-3, with D possibly being TRBD1 (6 bases). Germline CDR1 reads SGHNT; CDR2 reads YENEEA. The CDR3 has 14 amino acids. The V gene lost 6 bases and the J gene lost 5 bases, with 11 bases spanning the gap. Here the CDR3 reads CASSLQGHNSPLHF. The CDR3 nucleotides read TGTGCCAGCAGTTTACAGGGTCATAATTCACCCCTCCACTTT.